This T cell receptor beta chain was captured by sequencing in a study of cytomegalovirus exposure and HLA in healthy donors. Method: immunoSEQ multiplex PCR; TCRdb's copy keeps in-frame clones and lacks some. Seen here are 140,000 to 150,000 clones, 87% observed once, and the top ten hold 4.5%. V dropped 0 bases and J dropped 0 bases, with 7 bases sitting between them. The CDR3 runs to 15 residues. The germline V gene encodes CDR1 MNHNY and CDR2 SVGAGI (reference sequence). Sequencing used PBMCs. This chain joins TRBV6-6 and TRBJ2-3, with D maybe TRBD2 (5 bases). This clonotype originated in a man younger than 35 in good health and CMV-seropositive. This CDR3 reads CASSYSDFSTDTQYF. The CDR3 coding sequence is TGTGCCAGCAGTTACTCGGACTTCAGCACAGATACGCAGTATTTT.